A selection of T cell receptor beta chains follows, all from one sample in a study of cytomegalovirus exposure and HLA in healthy donors. Method: immunoSEQ multiplex PCR; TCRdb's copy keeps in-frame clones and lacks some. The profile shows 110,000 to 150,000 clones, 65% to 80% of them singletons. The sequencing sample was made of PBMCs. The receptor set was obtained from a woman aged 45-65 years in good health and CMV-seropositive. CDR3s include the opening cysteine and the closing phenylalanine or tryptophan. The order of the fields is clone size, V gene, D gene, J gene, CDR3 protein, CDR3 DNA. A D gene is named only where the DNA matches it firmly. The size of a clone is reported for some rows only, either as once, few or many, or as a class for expanded clones.

NA,TRBV7-9,NA,TRBJ1-2,CASRDSRGLLKGYTF,TGTGCCAGCAGGGATTCGCGGGGGCTCTTAAAAGGCTACACCTTC
few,TRBV7-9,TRBD2,TRBJ2-5,CASSSPSGGENLGTQYF,TGTGCCAGCAGCTCCCCTTCGGGAGGAGAAAACCTAGGGACCCAGTACTTC
NA,TRBV6-1,TRBD1,TRBJ2-6,CASRTGSKANVLTF,TGTGCCAGTAGGACAGGTTCTAAGGCCAACGTCCTGACTTTC
NA,TRBV6-5,NA,TRBJ2-4,CASSFPEAKNIQYF,TGTGCCAGCAGTTTCCCGGAGGCCAAAAACATTCAGTACTTC
once,TRBV28,TRBD1,TRBJ2-7,CASSSPGQGTDEQYF,TGTGCCAGCAGTTCGCCGGGACAGGGGACCGACGAGCAGTACTTC
NA,TRBV19,TRBD1,TRBJ1-1,CASSVQGLNTEAFF,TGTGCCAGTAGTGTACAGGGGTTGAACACTGAAGCTTTCTTT
once,TRBV6-5,TRBD1,TRBJ2-7,CASSPQGANEQYF,TGTGCCAGCAGCCCACAGGGGGCCAACGAGCAGTACTTC
NA,TRBV5-1,NA,TRBJ2-6,CASSPSSGANVLTF,TGCGCCAGCAGCCCGAGCTCTGGGGCCAACGTCCTGACTTTC
few,TRBV4-2,TRBD1,TRBJ1-2,CASSQDPGQNYGYTF,TGTGCCAGCAGCCAAGACCCGGGACAGAACTATGGCTACACCTTC
few,TRBV9,NA,TRBJ1-3,CASSPFGGAHSGNTIYF,TGTGCCAGCAGCCCTTTCGGAGGTGCCCACTCTGGAAACACCATATATTTT
once,TRBV6-1,TRBD1,TRBJ2-7,CASSEDRGPLGEQYF,TGTGCCAGCAGTGAAGACAGGGGCCCTCTGGGGGAGCAGTACTTC
NA,TRBV7-9,NA,TRBJ2-1,CASSLASGVGVTYNEQFF,TGTGCCAGCAGCTTGGCCTCAGGGGTGGGGGTCACTTACAATGAGCAGTTCTTC
NA,TRBV29-1,NA,TRBJ2-6,CSVDGGSGANVLTF,TGCAGCGTTGATGGGGGGTCTGGGGCCAACGTCCTGACTTTC
NA,TRBV19,NA,TRBJ1-1,CASHIGMNTEAFF,TGTGCCAGTCACATCGGGATGAACACTGAAGCTTTCTTT
NA,TRBV11-1,NA,TRBJ1-2,CASTSDSYNYGYTF,TGTGCCAGCACCTCGGACAGTTATAACTATGGCTACACCTTC
NA,TRBV15,NA,TRBJ2-5,CATSTTDRVGETQYF,TGTGCCACCAGCACTACGGACAGAGTAGGGGAGACCCAGTACTTC
NA,TRBV7-9,TRBD1,TRBJ2-3,CASSATGVPSDTQYF,TGTGCCAGCAGCGCGACAGGGGTCCCCTCAGATACGCAGTATTTT
once,TRBV7-2,NA,TRBJ1-5,CASSLGAREAQPQHF,TGTGCCAGCAGCTTAGGCGCCAGGGAGGCTCAGCCCCAGCATTTT
few,TRBV4-2,TRBD1,TRBJ1-2,CASSHQDRGRSKGYTF,TGTGCCAGCAGCCATCAAGACAGGGGGCGTTCTAAAGGCTACACCTTC
few,TRBV7-9,NA,TRBJ1-5,CASSPRGGSNQPQHF,TGTGCCAGCAGCCCGCGGGGGGGGAGCAATCAGCCCCAGCATTTT
NA,TRBV29-1,NA,TRBJ2-7,CSVEEGGNYEQYF,TGCAGCGTTGAGGAGGGTGGAAACTACGAGCAGTACTTC
NA,TRBV6-9,NA,TRBJ2-7,CASSRGGTYEQYF,TGTGCCAGCAGTCGAGGAGGGACCTACGAGCAGTACTTC
NA,TRBV6-5,NA,TRBJ1-5,CASSYESNQPQHF,TGTGCCAGCAGTTACGAGAGCAATCAGCCCCAGCATTTT
NA,TRBV29-1,TRBD1,TRBJ2-7,CSVAPAGGGYEQYF,TGCAGCGTTGCCCCGGCAGGGGGCGGATACGAGCAGTACTTC
NA,TRBV27,TRBD1,TRBJ1-5,CASSLRGLSNQPQHF,TGTGCCAGCAGTCTCAGGGGGCTCAGCAATCAGCCCCAGCATTTT
NA,TRBV9,NA,TRBJ2-1,CASSVEGEFFINEQFF,TGTGCCAGCAGCGTAGAGGGGGAATTTTTCATCAATGAGCAGTTCTTC
few,TRBV5-4,NA,TRBJ1-1,CASSRGGQRGEAFF,TGTGCCAGCAGCCGGGGCGGGCAGAGGGGGGAAGCTTTCTTT
NA,TRBV4-3,TRBD2,TRBJ2-7,CASSQDGGLAGLGEQYF,TGCGCCAGCAGCCAAGATGGGGGACTAGCGGGCCTCGGCGAGCAGTACTTC
NA,TRBV21-1,NA,TRBJ1-4,CASSKRGTGNEKLFF,TGTGCCAGCAGCAAAAGGGGGACAGGGAATGAAAAACTGTTTTTT
NA,TRBV4-3,TRBD2,TRBJ2-2,CASSPLAGGPTGELFF,TGCGCCAGCAGCCCTCTAGCGGGGGGGCCGACCGGGGAGCTGTTTTTT
NA,TRBV9,NA,TRBJ1-2,CASSGAFTDYGYTF,TGTGCCAGCAGCGGGGCATTTACCGACTATGGCTACACCTTC
once,TRBV15,TRBD2,TRBJ2-7,CATSRVSGGDYEQYF,TGTGCCACCAGCAGAGTCTCCGGGGGGGATTACGAGCAGTACTTC
NA,TRBV19,NA,TRBJ2-1,CASSPASSREYNEQFF,TGTGCCAGTAGCCCAGCGAGTAGCAGAGAGTACAATGAGCAGTTCTTC
NA,TRBV9,NA,TRBJ2-7,CASSVDSPYEQYF,TGTGCCAGCAGCGTAGACAGCCCCTACGAGCAGTACTTC
NA,TRBV6-5,NA,TRBJ1-2,CASSRGTDYGYTF,TGTGCCAGCAGTAGGGGGACGGACTATGGCTACACCTTC
NA,TRBV9,NA,TRBJ2-3,CASSVSPGVGTDTQYF,TGTGCCAGCAGCGTATCTCCGGGGGTGGGCACAGATACGCAGTATTTT
NA,TRBV27,TRBD1,TRBJ1-2,CASSPWDRGEYGYTF,TGTGCCAGCAGTCCCTGGGACAGGGGAGAGTATGGCTACACCTTC
NA,TRBV9,TRBD1,TRBJ1-2,CASSRDRGDKTGGYTF,TGTGCCAGCAGTCGGGACAGGGGTGACAAAACTGGAGGCTACACCTTC
NA,TRBV7-6,TRBD1,TRBJ1-3,CASSLEWLTGLEPSGNTIYF,TGTGCCAGCAGCTTAGAGTGGTTGACAGGGCTGGAACCCTCTGGAAACACCATATATTTT
NA,TRBV5-1,TRBD1,TRBJ2-7,CASSVGQGRSYEQYF,TGCGCCAGCAGCGTGGGACAGGGCCGCTCCTACGAGCAGTACTTC
NA,TRBV4-3,TRBD2,TRBJ2-1,CASSRLAGYNEQFF,TGCGCCAGCAGCAGACTAGCGGGTTACAATGAGCAGTTCTTC
NA,TRBV28,TRBD2,TRBJ2-2,CASSLLSGGSTGELFF,TGTGCCAGCAGTTTACTTAGCGGGGGATCTACCGGGGAGCTGTTTTTT
NA,TRBV4-3,NA,TRBJ2-3,CASSQEGLLEQDTQYF,TGCGCCAGCAGCCAAGAAGGGCTACTAGAGCAAGATACGCAGTATTTT
NA,TRBV6-1,NA,TRBJ1-2,CASSEEAGANYGYTF,TGTGCCAGCAGTGAAGAGGCAGGGGCCAACTATGGCTACACCTTC
NA,TRBV9,TRBD1,TRBJ1-1,CASSAGTGLSNTEAFF,TGTGCCAGCAGCGCAGGGACAGGGCTCTCGAACACTGAAGCTTTCTTT
NA,TRBV4-1,TRBD1,TRBJ2-1,CASSPPDRGFDNEQFF,TGCGCCAGCAGCCCACCGGACAGGGGGTTCGACAATGAGCAGTTCTTC
NA,TRBV28,TRBD1,TRBJ2-7,CASSSPGGREYEQYF,TGTGCCAGCAGTTCCCCAGGGGGAAGGGAATACGAGCAGTACTTC
few,TRBV4-2,TRBD2,TRBJ2-7,CASSQGLAGGGFYEQYF,TGTGCCAGCAGCCAAGGCCTAGCGGGGGGAGGATTCTACGAGCAGTACTTC
NA,TRBV4-1,NA,TRBJ2-7,CASSLTTGSPSYSYEQYF,TGCGCCAGCAGCCTCACGACAGGCTCGCCGAGTTACTCCTACGAGCAGTACTTC
NA,TRBV25-1,TRBD1,TRBJ1-5,CASSEAGRGKNQPQHF,TGTGCCAGCAGTGAAGCGGGCAGGGGGAAGAATCAGCCCCAGCATTTT
few,TRBV28,TRBD2,TRBJ2-4,CASSLIAGAPSGNIQYF,TGTGCCAGCAGTCTTATAGCGGGGGCGCCGTCCGGAAACATTCAGTACTTC